One sample yielded the 5 T cell receptor beta chains listed below, sequenced in a study of shared clonotypes between healthy human individuals (dated by TCRdb to 2018 to 2021). The library came from the immunoSEQ multiplex PCR assay. Entries here come from immuneACCESS through TCRdb and include only in-frame sequences with V and J called. Some clones fail to appear in such tables; in the studies checked, an unresolved V gene covers under half of the shortfall, and the cause of the remainder is unknown. For this sample there are 90,000 to 120,000 clones; 67% appear just once. Approximately 23% of the sample is taken by the ten largest. The source material was memory CD8+ T cells sorted from blood. The cell subset or site label, as the study defines it: CD45RO+ cells pooled with CCR7-negative TemRA cells. These TCRs come from a woman in her twenties or thirties in good health.

In DNA form, the CDR3 reads TGCAGCGACGGACTAGCGGGGGCATACAATGAGCAGTTCTTC. Its translation: CSDGLAGAYNEQFF. This chain links TRBV29-1 with TRBJ2-1; TRBD2 matches at 13 bases. From germline, CDR1 is SQVTM and CDR2 ANQGSEA. With 7 bases clipped from V and 4 bases from J, the junction kept 4 bases outside the gene matches. The CDR3 consists of 14 residues.

The chain employs TRBV28 and TRBJ2-7, with 10 bases matching TRBD2. In germline, CDR1 is MDHEN, CDR2 SYDVKM. This CDR3 is 17 amino acids long. V lost 2 bases, J lost 4 bases, and 11 bases stayed unmatched. CDR3 region: CASSLPPGLADVYEQYF. CDR3 coding DNA: TGTGCCAGCAGTTTACCCCCTGGACTAGCGGACGTATACGAGCAGTACTTC.

This clone appeared once. This chain uses TRBV5-1 with TRBJ2-7; D is undetermined. This CDR3 comprises 11 residues. The germline CDR1 and CDR2 sequences are SGHRS and YFSETQ. V lost 4 bases and J 3 bases, leaving 5 bases between the germline ends. CDR3 sequence (DNA): TGCGCCAGCAGCCAAAACTACGAGCAGTACTTC. It translates to CASSQNYEQYF.

The chain combines TRBV25-1 with TRBJ1-5; 7 bases are shared with TRBD1. This CDR3 region has 13 residues. Germline V gene data show CDR1 as MGHDK and CDR2 as SYGVNS. V lost 8 bases and J lost 8; bases outside the gene matches: 9. CDR3 sequence reads: CASGGTASEPQHF. In DNA form, the CDR3 reads TGTGCCAGCGGGGGGACAGCCTCTGAGCCCCAGCATTTT.

This clone was found once. The genes are TRBV27 and TRBJ2-1; TRBD2 matches 9 bases. The V and J ends lost 8 bases and 4 bases, in that order; junction bases with no gene match: 12. The CDR3 spans 16 residues. Germline V gene sequence: CDR1 MNHEY, CDR2 SMNVEV (reference sequence). The DNA of the CDR3 is TGTGCCAGCCGTGGGATGCAGACTAGCGGATACAATGAGCAGTTCTTC. Its translation: CASRGMQTSGYNEQFF.